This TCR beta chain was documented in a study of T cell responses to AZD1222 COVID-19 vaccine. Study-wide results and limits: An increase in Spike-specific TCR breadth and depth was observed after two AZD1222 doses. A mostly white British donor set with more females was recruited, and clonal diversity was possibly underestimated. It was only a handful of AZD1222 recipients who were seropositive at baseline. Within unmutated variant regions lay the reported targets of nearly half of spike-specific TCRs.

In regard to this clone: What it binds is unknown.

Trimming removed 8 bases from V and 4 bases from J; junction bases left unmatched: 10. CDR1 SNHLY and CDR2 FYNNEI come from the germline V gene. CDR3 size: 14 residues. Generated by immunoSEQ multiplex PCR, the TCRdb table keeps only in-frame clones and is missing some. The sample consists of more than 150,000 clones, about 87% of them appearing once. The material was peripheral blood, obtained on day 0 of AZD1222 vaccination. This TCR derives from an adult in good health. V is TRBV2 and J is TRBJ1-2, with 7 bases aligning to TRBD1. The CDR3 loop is CASGPQGSGYGYTF. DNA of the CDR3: TGTGCCAGCGGACCACAGGGGTCGGGCTATGGCTACACCTTC.